This TCR beta chain emerged from a study of T cells in Graves' hyperthyroidism and ophthalmopathy (dated by TCRdb to the late 2010s). Background for the entire study: Peripheral blood samples were taken at initial diagnosis, before any treatment was given. In addition, the study compared T-cell repertoires in thyroid tissue and in blood from roughly six Graves' hyperthyroidism patients. Prospective prediction of ophthalmopathy was tested in an independent validation cohort consisting of about 19 hyperthyroidism patients and over 15 patients who later progressed to ophthalmopathy. For training and testing, the 100 or so patients in the discovery cohort were randomly divided in a 7:3 ratio. To identify distinguishing TCR V-J signatures, a discovery cohort of around 100 patients was used, comprising 43 with Graves' ophthalmopathy and around 60 with stable Graves' hyperthyroidism. The paper describes TCR Vbeta CDR3 sequencing of about 140 peripheral blood samples, made up of under 50 ophthalmopathy patients, approximately 76 hyperthyroidism patients and 17 progressor patients. Following sampling, methimazole starting at 30 mg daily was given to hyperthyroidism patients, and high-dose intravenous methylprednisolone was given to ophthalmopathy patients. Results the study describes overall, beyond this receptor: Most expanded thyroid clonotypes (frequency above 0.001) were also detected in blood, suggesting blood repertoires may reflect thyroid immune responses. During validation, the model predicted progression to ophthalmopathy a median of approximately six months ahead of onset, with almost 71% sensitivity and about 72% specificity. In cross-validation, a model built on a 13 V-J signature told ophthalmopathy apart from stable hyperthyroidism with approximately 90% sensitivity and about 81% specificity, and in testing the same model reached 80%/75%. Sample size was not statistically predetermined, and investigators were not blinded to group allocation.

Including the terminal cysteine and phenylalanine, the CDR3 comprises 16 residues. Only the CDR3 region is kept as DNA, spanning 48 bases read in frame from base 1. The germline V gene yields SGDLS for CDR1 and YYNGEE for CDR2. The junction shows trimming of 0 bases on V and 0 bases on J, plus 10 bases between the germline ends. Ophthalmopathy patients had moderately to severely active disease, with a Clinical Activity Score of 3 or more, a NOSPECS grade of 4 or more, and a disease duration of less than 3 months. Any patient with an uncontrolled infection, another autoimmune disease, pregnancy or lactation was excluded. Diagnoses were based on clinical symptoms, serum thyroxine and TRAb, thyroid ultrasound and orbital computed tomography. Ficoll-Paque density gradient centrifugation was used to isolate PBMCs from around 10 ml of fresh peripheral blood. Total RNA was extracted using Trizol reagent, and RNA quality was assessed on an Agilent 2100 Bioanalyzer.

This clonotype has a count of ten or more. The antigen it binds to is not known. Base qualities are missing; no much larger clone stands one base away. The TCR beta CDR3 regions were amplified from RNA transcripts. For the first round of RT-PCR on the TCR CDR3, the HTBI primer set was used together with the Qiagen OneStep RT-PCR kit. Libraries were constructed in a second round of multiplex PCR, after which size selection and purification were performed. Libraries were sequenced paired-end with 100 bp reads on an Illumina HiSeq2000. The authors processed their data as follows. SOAPnuke was used to process the raw data, removing reads that contained adapters or uncalled bases, had a mean Phred below 15, or lacked an exact match to the constant primer or identifier. COPE v1.2.5 was used to merge the high-quality paired reads, and each unique nucleotide sequence was defined as a clonotype. MiTCR v1.1 was used to align clonotypes to the IMGT TRBV, TRBD and TRBJ reference segments. Only V-J combinations with frequency above 0.0001, covering approximately 99% of repertoires, were analysed. A TCS score was defined as the ratio of F50 (clonal expansion) to E x V (chaos), with BLOSUM62-based TCRdist applied between CDR3 peptides within each V-J. Welch's t-statistics and random forest reduced roughly 540 V-J features to 13, which were used in a naive Bayes classifier (R e1071). TCRdb reprocessed the public reads (quality trimming at Q25 with fastp, clone calling with MiXCR) and kept in-frame beta chains. Every entry covers one CDR3 protein and lists the most common genes and DNA from its rows. TCRdb assigned the V and J calls; the authors' analysis was not used. In this sample the table shows 600,000 or so distinct CDR3 sequences, approximately 15% of which occur a single time. The ten largest clonotypes hold roughly 7% of the sample.

The clonotype was recovered from a woman aged 18-30 years with Graves' ophthalmopathy. Sequences were obtained from blood. The chain employs TRBV9 and TRBJ1-3, with no reliable assignment of the D segment. For the CDR3, the sequence is CASSVGSGTSGNTIYF. The bases are TGTGCCAGCAGCGTAGGATCGGGTACCTCTGGAAACACCATATATTTT.